One sample yielded the 32 T cell receptor beta chains listed below, sequenced in a study of shared clonotypes between healthy human individuals (TCRdb year 2020). The library was built by means of the immunoSEQ multiplex PCR assay. The immuneACCESS repertoire file appears here via TCRdb, limited to in-frame rearrangements. These files lack a portion of the clones; in checked studies, under half of the deficit traces to unresolved V genes, and the cause of the others is not known. Present in this sample are about 1.5 million clones, about 98% of which were seen just once. Clones ranked in the top ten supply around 0.47% of the sample. Sequenced material: naive CD4+ T cells sorted from blood. Per the publication, the cell subset or site label means: CD45RA+ positively selected. Source of these receptors: a young man in good health.

The rearrangement joins TRBV5-1 to TRBJ2-3; the match to TRBD1 covers 7 bases. The CDR3 spans 15 residues. The V gene end was trimmed by 1 base and the J gene end by 6 bases; junction bases not matched to a gene: 8. The germline CDR1 and CDR2 sequences are SGHRS and YFSETQ. CDR3: CASSLLRQGLDTQYF. Here the CDR3 DNA reads TGCGCCAGCAGCTTGCTAAGACAGGGCTTGGATACGCAGTATTTT.

This chain joins TRBV5-5 and TRBJ2-7, with D unresolved. The V end was cut by 4 bases, the J end by 3 bases, with 5 bases between. The CDR3 spans 11 residues. Germline lookup yields CDR1 SGHKS and CDR2 YYEKEE (reference sequence). CDR3 residues: CASSLFYEQYF. CDR3 nucleotides: TGTGCCAGCAGCCTCTTCTACGAGCAGTACTTC.

The V gene is TRBV5-1, the J gene TRBJ2-5; the D gene is possibly TRBD1 (6 bases). Germline CDR1 is SGHRS and CDR2 is YFSETQ. The V gene lost 4 bases and the J gene lost 3 bases, with 16 bases spanning the gap. There are 15 residues in the CDR3. The CDR3 loop is CASSPTTAGEETQYF. In DNA, the CDR3 is TGCGCCAGCAGCCCTACGACGGCAGGGGAAGAGACCCAGTACTTC.

J is TRBJ2-7 and V is TRBV6-5, with TRBD2 matching over 7 bases. The CDR3 runs 14 residues. The V segment lost 6 bases and the J segment 0 bases; nucleotides outside the gene matches: 5. Germline V gene data show CDR1 as MNHEY and CDR2 as SVGAGI. For the CDR3, the DNA is TGTGCCAGCAGCCACCGGGGGGACTCCTACGAGCAGTACTTC. Encoded protein: CASSHRGDSYEQYF.

In this sample, this clone turned up once. The V gene is TRBV7-5, the J gene TRBJ2-7; TRBD2 reflects the table's D call only, with no check against the DNA. TRBV7-5 is labeled a pseudogene. The CDR3 loop spans 17 amino acids. The CDR3 bases are TGTGCCAGAAGCCCCATCGGGGGGCGCGGGAGAAAGTACGAGCAGTACTTC. Amino acids: CARSPIGGRGRKYEQYF.

The chain is built from TRBV14 and TRBJ2-3; D remains unclear. CDR1 and CDR2 from the germline V gene are SGHDN and FVKESK. The CDR3 covers 17 residues. V lost 0 bases, J lost 3 bases, and 16 bases lay in between. Here the CDR3 DNA reads TGTGCCAGCAGCCAAGAGTTAGGATCTTACGGGACAGATACGCAGTATTTT. Translation: CASSQELGSYGTDTQYF.

This clone was detected once. The gene calls are TRBV5-6 and TRBJ1-5; D unclear. The V end lost 0 bases, the J end lost 2 bases, and 9 bases lay between the germline ends. This CDR3 spans 15 amino acids. Germline V lookup: CDR1 SGHDT, CDR2 YYEEEE. The CDR3 sequence is CASSLAGQGNQPQHF. CDR3 DNA sequence: TGTGCCAGCAGCTTGGCCGGTCAGGGCAATCAGCCCCAGCATTTT.

The CDR3 spells CASSKTGTEAFF. Here the CDR3 DNA reads TGTGCCAGCAGTAAGACAGGCACTGAAGCTTTCTTT. The chain has TRBV28 and TRBJ1-1, with D perhaps TRBD1 (6 bases). Germline assignment: CDR1 MDHEN and CDR2 SYDVKM. V was pared by 5 bases and J by 4 bases, with 8 bases between. This CDR3 spans 12 amino acids.

This clone was counted once. The chain combines TRBV7-9 with TRBJ2-7, with unresolved D. This CDR3 comprises 17 residues. Germline V lookup: CDR1 SEHNR, CDR2 FQNEAQ (reference sequence). V was clipped by 5 bases and J by 4 bases, with 24 bases between them. The chain's CDR3 is CASSPSPRVGGEYEQYF. The CDR3 coding sequence is TGTGCCAGCAGCCCGAGCCCCCGTGTCGGTGGGGAATACGAGCAGTACTTC.

V gene TRBV7-9 combines with J gene TRBJ1-2; D unresolved. Deletions cut 8 bases from V and 2 bases from J, with 15 bases between. Per germline, CDR1 SEHNR and CDR2 FQNEAQ (reference sequence). The CDR3 has 14 amino acids. The CDR3 DNA sequence: TGTGCCAGCCTCAGTTTGGGCACCAACTATGGCTACACCTTC. Amino acid sequence: CASLSLGTNYGYTF. Full variable domain (outside the CDR3, taken from reference TRBV7-9 and TRBJ1-2): DTGVSQNPRHKITKRGQNVTFRCDPISEHNRLYWYRQTLGQGPEFLTYFQNEAQLEKSRLLSDRFSAERPKGSFSTLEIQRTEQGDSAMYLCASLSLGTNYGYTFGSGTRLTVV.

The chain employs TRBV14 and TRBJ2-2; D not resolved. The CDR3 extends over 17 amino acids. Per germline, CDR1 SGHDN and CDR2 FVKESK. Trimming removed 1 base from V and 6 bases from J, with 18 bases in between. CDR3: CASSQVDRGNYAGELFF. The CDR3, as DNA: TGTGCCAGCAGCCAAGTCGATCGCGGTAATTACGCCGGGGAGCTGTTTTTT.

V usage is TRBV7-8 and J usage is TRBJ2-7, with 7 bases identical to TRBD1. V dropped 5 bases and J dropped 6; count of bases not matched to a gene: 4. Germline-derived CDR1 and CDR2 are SGHVS and FQNEAQ. The CDR3 contains 12 residues. The CDR3 region has the DNA TGTGCCAGCAGCGCAGACAGGGCCGAGCAGTACTTC. This sequence encodes CASSADRAEQYF.

This sequence joins TRBV4-2 and TRBJ2-2; D possibly corresponds to TRBD2 (7 bases). V lost 2 bases, J lost 0 bases, and 22 bases lay in between. Germline V gene data show CDR1 as LGHNA and CDR2 as YNFKEQ. This CDR3 has 20 residues. This CDR3 is CASSQKIGLGQPTNTGELFF. The CDR3, as DNA: TGTGCCAGCAGCCAAAAAATCGGACTAGGACAGCCTACGAACACCGGGGAGCTGTTTTTT.

The CDR3 region has the DNA TGTGCCAGTAGCGTCTTAGCGGGTACCTACGAGCAGTACTTC. This codes for CASSVLAGTYEQYF. V usage is TRBV28 and J usage is TRBJ2-7; 7 positions agree with TRBD2. J was trimmed by 2 bases and V by 9 bases; bases with no gene match: 10. Germline CDR1 and CDR2: MDHEN and SYDVKM. The CDR3 runs to 14 residues. Variable domain in full (rest from reference TRBV28 and TRBJ2-7): DVKVTQSSRYLVKRTGEKVFLECVQDMDHENMFWYRQDPGLGLRLIYFSYDVKMKEKGDIPEGYSVSREKKERFSLILESASTNQTSMYLCASSVLAGTYEQYFGPGTRLTVT.

As regards this clone: Other nucleotide sequences from this sample produce the same CDR3. The V call is TRBV7-9, the J call TRBJ2-3, with D perhaps matching TRBD2 (5 bases). The V gene lost 6 bases and the J gene lost 0 bases, with 10 bases spanning the gap. The CDR3 consists of 14 residues. Germline lookup yields CDR1 SEHNR and CDR2 FQNEAQ (reference sequence). CDR3 protein: CASSPSRSTDTQYF. For the CDR3, the DNA is TGTGCCAGCAGTCCTAGCCGAAGCACAGATACGCAGTATTTT. The full variable domain, completed using reference TRBV7-9 and TRBJ2-3, is DTGVSQNPRHKITKRGQNVTFRCDPISEHNRLYWYRQTLGQGPEFLTYFQNEAQLEKSRLLSDRFSAERPKGSFSTLEIQRTEQGDSAMYLCASSPSRSTDTQYFGPGTRLTVL.

The chain carries TRBV28 and TRBJ2-7, with 11 nucleotides matching TRBD2. With 0 bases clipped from V and 2 bases from J, the junction kept 0 bases outside the gene matches. CDR1 is MDHEN, CDR2 SYDVKM, per germline. The CDR3 length is 15 residues. The CDR3 nucleotides read TGTGCCAGCAGTTTATGGACTAGCGGGGCCTACGAGCAGTACTTC. Amino acids: CASSLWTSGAYEQYF. The variable domain in full, completed from reference TRBV28 and TRBJ2-7, reads DVKVTQSSRYLVKRTGEKVFLECVQDMDHENMFWYRQDPGLGLRLIYFSYDVKMKEKGDIPEGYSVSREKKERFSLILESASTNQTSMYLCASSLWTSGAYEQYFGPGTRLTVT.

The rearrangement links TRBV4-3 to TRBJ2-1, with D maybe TRBD2 (5 bases). The CDR3 totals 16 residues. The germline V gene encodes CDR1 LGHNA and CDR2 YSLEER. V was cut by 0 bases and J by 3 bases, with 12 bases left in between. The CDR3 spells CASSQEAGILYNEQFF. In DNA form, the CDR3 reads TGCGCCAGCAGCCAAGAGGCCGGGATCCTCTACAATGAGCAGTTCTTC.

The rearrangement joins TRBV7-9 to TRBJ2-7; D ambiguous. V was shortened by 5 bases and J by 7 bases, with 9 bases between the two germline ends. This CDR3 spans 11 amino acids. Germline lookup yields CDR1 SEHNR and CDR2 FQNEAQ (reference sequence). The CDR3 region is CASSPQVEQYF. The CDR3 DNA reads as TGTGCCAGCAGCCCTCAGGTTGAGCAGTACTTC.

The chain employs TRBV5-8 and TRBJ2-1; 9 bases match TRBD1. Germline CDR1 and CDR2: SGHTS and YDEGEE. This CDR3 has 15 amino acids. J gave up 7 bases and V 4 bases, and 9 bases lay outside the gene matches. The CDR3 DNA is TGTGCCAGCAGCATACCGGGACAGGGTTCGAATGAGCAGTTCTTC. Translating gives CASSIPGQGSNEQFF.

The rearrangement uses TRBV4-3 and TRBJ2-7, with D perhaps matching TRBD2 (6 bases). Germline V CDR1 and CDR2: LGHNA, YSLEER. The CDR3 covers 16 residues. Trimming took off 0 bases at V and 3 bases at J, with 15 bases between the two ends. Written as DNA, the CDR3 is TGCGCCAGCAGCCAAGAACTAGCATCGAACTTCTACGAGCAGTACTTC. This encodes CASSQELASNFYEQYF.

This chain joins TRBV30 and TRBJ1-5, with D maybe TRBD1 (6 bases). The CDR3 runs 14 residues. The germline gives CDR1 GTSNPN, CDR2 SVGIG (reference sequence). V lost 2 bases and J 4 bases, leaving 12 bases between the germline ends. CDR3: CAWSLRTENQPQHF. In DNA, the CDR3 is TGTGCCTGGAGTTTGAGGACAGAGAATCAGCCCCAGCATTTT.

The rearrangement links TRBV6-1 to TRBJ2-1; 9 bases match TRBD2. This CDR3 has 15 amino acids. V lost 7 bases, J lost 4 bases, and 8 bases stayed unmatched. Germline CDR1 MNHNS, CDR2 SASEGT. For the CDR3, the DNA is TGTGCCAGCAACATGGTCGGACTAGCGTACAATGAGCAGTTCTTC. Protein product: CASNMVGLAYNEQFF.

This clone was counted a single time. The CDR3 region is CASSPAGAHEQYF. CDR3 bases: TGTGCCAGCAGCCCCGCTGGGGCCCACGAGCAGTACTTC. V gene TRBV6-5 combines with J gene TRBJ2-7; D is possibly TRBD1 (5 bases). Germline values: CDR1 MNHEY, CDR2 SVGAGI. The CDR3 extends over 13 amino acids. Trimming took off 6 bases at V and 5 bases at J, with 14 bases between the two ends.

This rearrangement joins TRBV29-1 to TRBJ1-2; D gene unclear. V lost 4 bases and J lost 5, with 17 bases in between. The CDR3 length is 14 residues. The germline V gene has CDR1 SQVTM and CDR2 ANQGSEA. As DNA, the CDR3 is TGCAGCGTTGTAAGGCAGGAACTGGATTATGGCTACACCTTC. Encoded protein: CSVVRQELDYGYTF.

The V call is TRBV27, the J call TRBJ2-2; 13 positions match TRBD2. V dropped 5 bases and J dropped 7; count of bases not matched to a gene: 10. This CDR3 is 17 amino acids long. Germline CDR1 MNHEY, CDR2 SMNVEV (reference sequence). The CDR3 reads CASSPPWTSGSHGELFF. CDR3 bases: TGTGCCAGCAGTCCGCCGTGGACTAGCGGGAGTCACGGGGAGCTGTTTTTT.

The V and J genes are TRBV19 and TRBJ2-5, with TRBD1 as a possible D gene (6 bases). The CDR3 length is 15 residues. Germline V gives CDR1 LNHDA, CDR2 SQIVND (reference sequence). Trimming stripped 4 bases from V and 2 bases from J, with 14 bases between. The CDR3 bases are TGTGCCAGTAGTACCCGGACAGTAAAACAAGAGACCCAGTACTTC. As protein: CASSTRTVKQETQYF.

V usage is TRBV28 and J usage is TRBJ1-5; the D gene is possibly TRBD1 (6 bases). Trimming cost V 5 bases and J 6 bases, with 14 bases left between them. Germline V lookup: CDR1 MDHEN, CDR2 SYDVKM. The CDR3 spans 14 residues. For the CDR3, the DNA is TGTGCCAGCAGTCCAACAGGGTTTATTCAGCCCCAGCATTTT. Translation: CASSPTGFIQPQHF.

This clone was recorded once. Different DNA sequences within this sample yield the same CDR3. The chain uses TRBV5-1 and TRBJ1-1; perhaps TRBD1 as D (5 bases). Trimming removed 2 bases at V and 1 base at J, with 6 bases between. Germline V gene lookup returns CDR1 SGHRS and CDR2 YFSETQ. The CDR3 has 13 amino acids. The CDR3 reads CASSFQGNTEAFF. The CDR3 DNA is TGCGCCAGCAGCTTTCAGGGGAACACTGAAGCTTTCTTT.

This sequence joins TRBV5-8 and TRBJ2-3, with D tentatively TRBD1 or TRBD2 (5 bases each). Germline lookup yields CDR1 SGHTS and CDR2 YDEGEE. Trimming stripped 4 bases from V and 0 bases from J, with 9 bases between. The CDR3 runs to 14 residues. The CDR3 reads CASSRDVSTDTQYF. In DNA form, the CDR3 reads TGTGCCAGCAGCCGGGACGTAAGCACAGATACGCAGTATTTT.

The chain joins TRBV5-1 to TRBJ2-7; the D gene is possibly TRBD2 (5 bases). Trimming took 0 bases from V and 0 from J, leaving 10 bases between them. This CDR3 has 15 residues. Germline V lookup: CDR1 SGHRS, CDR2 YFSETQ. CDR3 amino acids: CASSLGSGNSYEQYF. The CDR3 DNA sequence: TGCGCCAGCAGCTTGGGTTCCGGGAACTCCTACGAGCAGTACTTC.

The rearrangement links TRBV28 to TRBJ2-3; D is tentatively TRBD1 or TRBD2 (5 bases each). CDR1 MDHEN and CDR2 SYDVKM come from the germline V gene. Trimming pared 0 bases from V and 0 bases from J, leaving 13 bases between. The CDR3 loop spans 17 amino acids. The CDR3 loop is CASSLWGRLTSTDTQYF. DNA of the CDR3: TGTGCCAGCAGTTTATGGGGACGACTTACGAGCACAGATACGCAGTATTTT.

The V and J genes are TRBV4-1 and TRBJ1-4; maybe TRBD1 (6 bases). CDR3 length: 15 amino acids. V lost 2 bases to trimming and J lost 8 bases, with 15 bases between them. Germline V gene data show CDR1 as MGHRA and CDR2 as YSYEKL. CDR3 protein: CASSQTGRYPEKLFF. The CDR3 DNA follows: TGCGCCAGCAGCCAAACAGGGCGGTACCCGGAAAAACTGTTTTTT.